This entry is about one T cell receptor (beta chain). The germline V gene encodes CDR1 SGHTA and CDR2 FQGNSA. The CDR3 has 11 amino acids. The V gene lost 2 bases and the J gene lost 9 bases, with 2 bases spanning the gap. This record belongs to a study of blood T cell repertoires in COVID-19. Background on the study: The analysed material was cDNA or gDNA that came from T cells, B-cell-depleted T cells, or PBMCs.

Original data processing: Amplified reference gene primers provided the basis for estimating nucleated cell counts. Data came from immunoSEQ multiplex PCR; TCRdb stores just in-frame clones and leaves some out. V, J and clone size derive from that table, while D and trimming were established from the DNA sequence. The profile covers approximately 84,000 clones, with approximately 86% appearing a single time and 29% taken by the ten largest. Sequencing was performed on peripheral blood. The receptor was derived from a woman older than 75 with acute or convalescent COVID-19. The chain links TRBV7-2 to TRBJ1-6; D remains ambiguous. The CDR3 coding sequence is TGTGCCAGCAGCTTACTTTCACCCCTCCACTTT. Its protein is CASSLLSPLHF.